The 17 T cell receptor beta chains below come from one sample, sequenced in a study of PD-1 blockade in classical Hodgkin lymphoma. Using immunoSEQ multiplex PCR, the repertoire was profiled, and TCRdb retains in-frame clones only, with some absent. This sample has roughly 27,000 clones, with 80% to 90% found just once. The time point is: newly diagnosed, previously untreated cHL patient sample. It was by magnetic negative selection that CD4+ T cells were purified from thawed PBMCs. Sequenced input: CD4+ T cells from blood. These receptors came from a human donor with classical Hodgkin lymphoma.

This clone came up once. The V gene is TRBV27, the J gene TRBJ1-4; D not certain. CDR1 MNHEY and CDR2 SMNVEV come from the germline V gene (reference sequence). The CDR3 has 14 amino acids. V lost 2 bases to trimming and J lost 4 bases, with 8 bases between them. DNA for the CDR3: TGTGCCAGCAGTTTAAGGATAGGTAATGAAAAACTGTTTTTT. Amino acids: CASSLRIGNEKLFF.

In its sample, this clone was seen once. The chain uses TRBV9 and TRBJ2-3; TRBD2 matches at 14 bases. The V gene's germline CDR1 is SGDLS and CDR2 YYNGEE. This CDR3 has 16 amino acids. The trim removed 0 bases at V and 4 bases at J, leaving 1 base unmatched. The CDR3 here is CASSVVGLAGADTQYF. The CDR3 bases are TGTGCCAGCAGCGTAGTGGGACTAGCGGGAGCAGATACGCAGTATTTT.

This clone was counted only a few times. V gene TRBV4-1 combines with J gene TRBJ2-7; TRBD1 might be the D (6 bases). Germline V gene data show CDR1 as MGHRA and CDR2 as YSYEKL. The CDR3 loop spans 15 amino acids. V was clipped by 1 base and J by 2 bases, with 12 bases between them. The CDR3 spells CASSQVPGQTYEQYF. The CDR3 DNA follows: TGCGCCAGCAGCCAAGTTCCGGGACAAACCTACGAGCAGTACTTC.

In nucleotides, the CDR3 is TGTGCCAGCAGCTTAGTAGCGGGAACTGGGGGAAACACCATATATTTT. The encoded protein is CASSLVAGTGGNTIYF. The chain uses TRBV7-2 and TRBJ1-3; D is unresolved. V lost 1 base and J 4 bases, leaving 14 bases between the germline ends. Per the germline V gene, CDR1 is SGHTA and CDR2 is FQGNSA. The CDR3 consists of 16 residues.

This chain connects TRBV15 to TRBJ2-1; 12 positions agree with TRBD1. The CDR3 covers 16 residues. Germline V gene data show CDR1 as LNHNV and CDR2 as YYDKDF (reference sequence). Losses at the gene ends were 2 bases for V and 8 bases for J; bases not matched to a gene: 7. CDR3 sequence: CATSRPGTGGRYEQFF. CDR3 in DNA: TGTGCCACCAGCAGACCCGGGACAGGGGGCAGGTATGAGCAGTTCTTC.

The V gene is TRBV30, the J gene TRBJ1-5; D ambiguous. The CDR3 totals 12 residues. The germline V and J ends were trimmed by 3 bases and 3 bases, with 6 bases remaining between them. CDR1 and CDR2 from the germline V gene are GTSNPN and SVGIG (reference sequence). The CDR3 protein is CAWSPLNQPQHF. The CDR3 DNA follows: TGTGCCTGGAGCCCCCTCAATCAGCCCCAGCATTTT.

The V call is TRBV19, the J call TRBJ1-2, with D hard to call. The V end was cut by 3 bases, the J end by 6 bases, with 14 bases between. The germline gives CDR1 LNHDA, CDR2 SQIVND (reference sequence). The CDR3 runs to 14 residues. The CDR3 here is CASSIGSLGDGYTF. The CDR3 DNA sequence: TGTGCCAGTAGTATCGGCTCCTTGGGAGATGGCTACACCTTC.

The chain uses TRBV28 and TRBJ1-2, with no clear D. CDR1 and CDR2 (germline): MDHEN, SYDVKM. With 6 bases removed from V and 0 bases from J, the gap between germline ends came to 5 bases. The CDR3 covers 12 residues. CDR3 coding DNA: TGTGCCAGCAGCATCACTAACTATGGCTACACCTTC. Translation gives CASSITNYGYTF.

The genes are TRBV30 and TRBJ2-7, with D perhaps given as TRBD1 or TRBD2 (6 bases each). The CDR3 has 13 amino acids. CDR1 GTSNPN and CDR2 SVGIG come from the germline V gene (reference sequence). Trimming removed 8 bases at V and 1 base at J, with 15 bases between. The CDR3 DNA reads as TGTGCCATACAGGGACTGGGGTCCTACGAGCAGTACTTC. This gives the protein CAIQGLGSYEQYF.

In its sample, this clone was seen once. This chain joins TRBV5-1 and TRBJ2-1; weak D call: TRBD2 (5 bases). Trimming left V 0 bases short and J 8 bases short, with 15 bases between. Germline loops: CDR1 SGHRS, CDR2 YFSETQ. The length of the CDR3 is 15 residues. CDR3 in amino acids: CASSLVALASDEQFF. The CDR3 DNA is TGCGCCAGCAGCTTGGTTGCGCTAGCCTCCGATGAGCAGTTCTTC.

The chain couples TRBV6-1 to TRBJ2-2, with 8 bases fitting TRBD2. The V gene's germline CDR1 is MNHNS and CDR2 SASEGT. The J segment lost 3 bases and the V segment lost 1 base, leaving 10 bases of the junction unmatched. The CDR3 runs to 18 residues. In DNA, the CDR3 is TGTGCCAGCAGTGAAGTCGTGGCGGGAGGCCCGGACACCGGGGAGCTGTTTTTT. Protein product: CASSEVVAGGPDTGELFF.

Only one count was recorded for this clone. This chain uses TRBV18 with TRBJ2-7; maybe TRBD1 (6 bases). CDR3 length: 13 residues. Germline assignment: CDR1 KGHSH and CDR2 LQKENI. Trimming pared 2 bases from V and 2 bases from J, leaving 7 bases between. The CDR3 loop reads CASSPRDTYEQYF. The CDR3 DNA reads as TGTGCCAGCTCACCAAGGGACACCTACGAGCAGTACTTC.

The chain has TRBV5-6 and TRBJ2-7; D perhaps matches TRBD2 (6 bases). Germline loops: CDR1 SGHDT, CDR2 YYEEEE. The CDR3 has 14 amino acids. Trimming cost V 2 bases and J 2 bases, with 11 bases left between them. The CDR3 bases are TGTGCCAGCAGCTTATTCTCGGGGGCCTACGAGCAGTACTTC. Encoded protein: CASSLFSGAYEQYF.

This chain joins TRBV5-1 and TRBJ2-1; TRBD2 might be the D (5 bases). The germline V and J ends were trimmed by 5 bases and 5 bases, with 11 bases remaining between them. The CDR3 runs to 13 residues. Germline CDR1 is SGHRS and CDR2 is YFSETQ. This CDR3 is CASRPDLDNEQFF. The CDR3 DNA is TGCGCCAGCAGACCGGACTTAGACAATGAGCAGTTCTTC. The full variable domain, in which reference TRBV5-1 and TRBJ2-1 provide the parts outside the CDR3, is KAGVTQTPRYLIKTRGQQVTLSCSPISGHRSVSWYQQTPGQGLQFLFEYFSETQRNKGNFPGRFSGRQFSNSRSEMNVSTLELGDSALYLCASRPDLDNEQFFGPGTRLTVL.

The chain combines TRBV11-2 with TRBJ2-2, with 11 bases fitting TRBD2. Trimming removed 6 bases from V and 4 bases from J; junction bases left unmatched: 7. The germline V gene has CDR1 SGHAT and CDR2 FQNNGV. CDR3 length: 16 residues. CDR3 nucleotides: TGTGCCAGCAGAAGACCGGGACTAGCGGTCACCGGGGAGCTGTTTTTT. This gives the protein CASRRPGLAVTGELFF.

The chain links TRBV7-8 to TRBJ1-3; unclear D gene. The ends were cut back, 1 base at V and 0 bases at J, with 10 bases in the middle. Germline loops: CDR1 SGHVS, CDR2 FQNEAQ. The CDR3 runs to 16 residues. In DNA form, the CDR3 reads TGTGCCAGCAGCTTAGGGGCGGGTAACTCTGGAAACACCATATATTTT. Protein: CASSLGAGNSGNTIYF.

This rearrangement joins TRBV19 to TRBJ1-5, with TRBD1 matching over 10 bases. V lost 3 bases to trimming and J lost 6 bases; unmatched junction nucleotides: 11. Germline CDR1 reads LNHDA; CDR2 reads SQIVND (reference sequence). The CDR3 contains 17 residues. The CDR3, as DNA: TGTGCCAGTAGTATCAGCGCCGGGACAGGGGTTTTTCAGCCCCAGCATTTT. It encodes CASSISAGTGVFQPQHF.